Detailed here is one T cell receptor beta chain. The data originate from a study of technical replicates of blood from a few donors. Repertoires were generated with immunoSEQ multiplex PCR, while TCRdb's copy carries only in-frame clones and drops some. Found here are around 68,000 clones, under 98% of them singletons; the top ten hold around 0.29%. The V gene end was trimmed by 7 bases and the J gene end by 6 bases; junction bases not matched to a gene: 14. The CDR3 is 15 amino acids. Germline V gives CDR1 MNHNY, CDR2 SVGAGI (reference sequence). The chain employs TRBV6-6 and TRBJ2-7; TRBD1 matches 8 bases. The sequencing sample was made of T cells isolated from PBMCs. The TCR was taken from a human donor in good health. CDR3 in amino acids: CASTSSGQGRVEQYF. For the CDR3, the DNA is TGTGCCAGCACCTCATCCGGACAGGGAAGGGTCGAGCAGTACTTC.